This T cell receptor (beta chain) was recorded in a study of OX40 agonist ivuxolimab in advanced cancers. As for the study in general: Prior anti-PD-1, anti-PD-L1 or anti-CTLA-4 therapy did not bar entry, and approximately 43% had some. Study-wide results and caveats: Relative to CD4+ cells, CD8+ T cells on average had more expanded clones.

Generated by immunoSEQ multiplex PCR, the TCRdb table keeps only in-frame clones and is missing some. Here the sample spans 50,000 or so clones, around 85% being singletons. To note about this clone: The antigen is unknown.

Here the sequenced sample was CD4+ or CD8+ T cells sorted from blood, taken in a trial of the OX40 agonist ivuxolimab. The source of this sequence is an adult with an advanced solid tumor such as melanoma, head and neck, liver or kidney cancer.

DNA of the CDR3: TGTGCCAGCAGTGAAGCCAGAATTCAGCCCCAGCATTTT. Its translation is CASSEARIQPQHF. The chain carries TRBV2 and TRBJ1-5; unclear D gene. V was pared by 0 bases and J by 6 bases, with 6 bases between. The germline CDR1 and CDR2 sequences are SNHLY and FYNNEI. CDR3 length: 13 amino acids.